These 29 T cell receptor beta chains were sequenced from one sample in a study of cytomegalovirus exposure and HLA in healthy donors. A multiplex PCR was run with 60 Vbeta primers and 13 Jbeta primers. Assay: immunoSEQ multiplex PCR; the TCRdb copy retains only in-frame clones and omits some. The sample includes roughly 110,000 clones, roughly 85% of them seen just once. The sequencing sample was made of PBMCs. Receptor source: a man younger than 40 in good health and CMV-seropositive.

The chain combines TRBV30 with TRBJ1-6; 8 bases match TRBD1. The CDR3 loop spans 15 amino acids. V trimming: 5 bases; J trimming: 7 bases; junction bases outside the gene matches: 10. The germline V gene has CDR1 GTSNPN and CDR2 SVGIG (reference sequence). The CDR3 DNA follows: TGTGCCTGGGGGAGCGCAGGGGGCAGGAATTCACCCCTCCACTTT. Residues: CAWGSAGGRNSPLHF.

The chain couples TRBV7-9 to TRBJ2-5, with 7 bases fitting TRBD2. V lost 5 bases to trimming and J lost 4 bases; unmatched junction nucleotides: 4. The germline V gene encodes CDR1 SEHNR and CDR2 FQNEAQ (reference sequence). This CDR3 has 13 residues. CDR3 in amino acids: CASSRGVGETQYF. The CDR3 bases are TGTGCCAGCAGCCGGGGGGTAGGAGAGACCCAGTACTTC.

This CDR3 reads CASSAGQMQETQYF. Written as DNA, the CDR3 is TGTGCCAGCAGTGCGGGACAGATGCAAGAGACCCAGTACTTC. V and J are TRBV2 and TRBJ2-5; 7 nucleotides line up with TRBD1. CDR1 is SNHLY and CDR2 is FYNNEI in the germline V gene. This CDR3 is 14 amino acids long. The trim removed 4 bases at V and 2 bases at J, leaving 4 bases unmatched.

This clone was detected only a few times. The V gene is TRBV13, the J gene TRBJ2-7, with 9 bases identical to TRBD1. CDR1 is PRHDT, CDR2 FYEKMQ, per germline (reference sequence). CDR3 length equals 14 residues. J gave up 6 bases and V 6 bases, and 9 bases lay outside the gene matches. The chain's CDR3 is CASRVAGTGREQYF. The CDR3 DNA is TGTGCCAGCAGAGTCGCCGGGACAGGGCGCGAGCAGTACTTC.

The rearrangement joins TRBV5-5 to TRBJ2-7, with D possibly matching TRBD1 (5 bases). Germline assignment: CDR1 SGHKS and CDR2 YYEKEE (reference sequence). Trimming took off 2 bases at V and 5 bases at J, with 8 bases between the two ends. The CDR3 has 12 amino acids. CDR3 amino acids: CASSLGVNEQYF. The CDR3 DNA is TGTGCCAGCAGCTTAGGGGTCAACGAGCAGTACTTC.

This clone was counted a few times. The CDR3 DNA follows: TGTGCAAGGAGGAATACAGATCCCAATCAGCCCCAGCATTTT. Its translation is CARRNTDPNQPQHF. The gene calls are TRBV5-3 and TRBJ1-5, with D unclear. TRBV5-3 carries the ORF label, with uncertain function. CDR3 length: 14 residues.

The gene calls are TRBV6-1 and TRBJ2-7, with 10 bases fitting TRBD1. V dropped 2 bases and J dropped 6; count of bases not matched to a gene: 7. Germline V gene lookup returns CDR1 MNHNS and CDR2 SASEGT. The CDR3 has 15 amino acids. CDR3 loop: CASSEQTGGMGEQYF. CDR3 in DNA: TGTGCCAGCAGTGAACAGACAGGGGGCATGGGCGAGCAGTACTTC.

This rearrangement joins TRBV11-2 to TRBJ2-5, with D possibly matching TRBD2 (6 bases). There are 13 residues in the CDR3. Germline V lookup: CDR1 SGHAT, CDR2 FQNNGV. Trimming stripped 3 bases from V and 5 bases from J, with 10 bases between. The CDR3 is CASSFGTGETQYF. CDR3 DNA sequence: TGTGCCAGCAGCTTCGGGACTGGGGAGACCCAGTACTTC.

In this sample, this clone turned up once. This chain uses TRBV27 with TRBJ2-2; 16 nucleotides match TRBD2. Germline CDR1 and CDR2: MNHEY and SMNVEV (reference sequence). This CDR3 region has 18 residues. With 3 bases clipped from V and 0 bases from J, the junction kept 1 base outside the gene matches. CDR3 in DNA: TGTGCCAGCAGTTTTGGGACTAGCGGGAGGGCGAACACCGGGGAGCTGTTTTTT. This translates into CASSFGTSGRANTGELFF.

This CDR3 is CASTRTRIGELFF. DNA for the CDR3: TGTGCCAGCACCCGGACTCGAATTGGGGAGCTGTTTTTT. The chain joins TRBV6-1 to TRBJ2-2; TRBD2 might be the D (5 bases). Per the germline V gene, CDR1 is MNHNS and CDR2 is SASEGT. V dropped 7 bases and J dropped 8 bases, with 14 bases sitting between them. The CDR3 contains 13 residues.

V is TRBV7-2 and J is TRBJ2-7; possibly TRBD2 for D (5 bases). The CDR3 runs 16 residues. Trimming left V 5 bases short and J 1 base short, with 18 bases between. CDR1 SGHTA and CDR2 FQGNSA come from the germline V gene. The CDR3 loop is CASSAHLARGSYEQYF. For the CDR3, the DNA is TGTGCCAGCAGCGCCCATTTAGCGAGAGGTTCCTACGAGCAGTACTTC.

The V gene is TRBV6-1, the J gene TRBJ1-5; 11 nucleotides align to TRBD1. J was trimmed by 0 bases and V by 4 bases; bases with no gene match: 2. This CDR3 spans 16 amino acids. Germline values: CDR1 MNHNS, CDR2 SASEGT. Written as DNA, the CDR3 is TGTGCCAGCAGTGGGGACAGGGGGTTTAGCAATCAGCCCCAGCATTTT. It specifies CASSGDRGFSNQPQHF.

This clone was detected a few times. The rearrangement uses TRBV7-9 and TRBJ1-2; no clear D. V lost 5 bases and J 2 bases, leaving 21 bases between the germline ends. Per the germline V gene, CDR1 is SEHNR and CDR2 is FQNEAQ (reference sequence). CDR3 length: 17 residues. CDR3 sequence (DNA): TGTGCCAGCAGCCCACCACGCGCATGGGCAGAGAACTATGGCTACACCTTC. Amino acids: CASSPPRAWAENYGYTF.

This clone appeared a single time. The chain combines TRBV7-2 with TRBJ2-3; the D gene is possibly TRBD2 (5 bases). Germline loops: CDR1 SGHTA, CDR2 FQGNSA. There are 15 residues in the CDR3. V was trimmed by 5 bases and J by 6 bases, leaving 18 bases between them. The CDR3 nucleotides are TGTGCCAGCAGCCCCCGACCGGGATTGCGTGATACGCAGTATTTT. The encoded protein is CASSPRPGLRDTQYF.

The CDR3 is CASSLRDLKQFF. Here the CDR3 DNA reads TGTGCCAGCAGCTTACGAGATCTTAAGCAGTTCTTC. The V gene is TRBV5-6, the J gene TRBJ2-1, with D unresolved. This CDR3 contains 12 residues. The germline V gene has CDR1 SGHDT and CDR2 YYEEEE. The V end was cut by 2 bases, the J end by 11 bases, with 11 bases between.

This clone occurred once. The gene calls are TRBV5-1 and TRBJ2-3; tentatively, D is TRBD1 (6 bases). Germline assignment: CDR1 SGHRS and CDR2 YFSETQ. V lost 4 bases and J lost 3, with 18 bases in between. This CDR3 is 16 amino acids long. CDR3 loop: CASSVGAGAGTDTQYF. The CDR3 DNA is TGCGCCAGCAGCGTCGGAGCAGGGGCTGGGACAGATACGCAGTATTTT.

CDR3 nucleotides: TGTGCCAGCAGCGTATGGGGGGATCAGCCCCAGCATTTT. Amino acid sequence: CASSVWGDQPQHF. This chain links TRBV9 with TRBJ1-5; maybe TRBD1 (5 bases). Germline CDR1 reads SGDLS; CDR2 reads YYNGEE. The CDR3 sequence is 13 residues long. The germline V and J ends were trimmed by 1 base and 5 bases, with 7 bases remaining between them.

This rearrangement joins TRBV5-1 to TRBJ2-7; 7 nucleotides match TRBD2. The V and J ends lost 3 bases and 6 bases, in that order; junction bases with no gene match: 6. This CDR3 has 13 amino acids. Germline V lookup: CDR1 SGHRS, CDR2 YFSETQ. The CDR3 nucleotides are TGCGCCAGCAGCTGGGGGGGGGAGGGCGAGCAGTACGTC. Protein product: CASSWGGEGEQYV.

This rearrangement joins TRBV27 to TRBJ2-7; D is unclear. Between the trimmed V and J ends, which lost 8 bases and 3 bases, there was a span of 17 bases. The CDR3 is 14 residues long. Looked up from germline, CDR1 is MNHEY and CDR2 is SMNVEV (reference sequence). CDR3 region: CASRGPHKDYEQYF. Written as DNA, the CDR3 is TGTGCCAGCCGAGGCCCTCATAAAGACTACGAGCAGTACTTC.

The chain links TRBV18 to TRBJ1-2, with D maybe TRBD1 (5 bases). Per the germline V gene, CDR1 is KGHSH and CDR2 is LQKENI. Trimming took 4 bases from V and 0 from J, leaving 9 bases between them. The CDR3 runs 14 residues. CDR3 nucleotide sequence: TGTGCCAGCTCACTAGGGGCGGCTAACTATGGCTACACCTTC. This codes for CASSLGAANYGYTF.

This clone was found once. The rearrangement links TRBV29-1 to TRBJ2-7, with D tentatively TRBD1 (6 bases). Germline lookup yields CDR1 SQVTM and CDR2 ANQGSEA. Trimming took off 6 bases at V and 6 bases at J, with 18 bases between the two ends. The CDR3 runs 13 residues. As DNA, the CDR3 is TGCAGCGTCGCACAGGGTCCATCGCGCGAGCAGTACTTC. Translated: CSVAQGPSREQYF.

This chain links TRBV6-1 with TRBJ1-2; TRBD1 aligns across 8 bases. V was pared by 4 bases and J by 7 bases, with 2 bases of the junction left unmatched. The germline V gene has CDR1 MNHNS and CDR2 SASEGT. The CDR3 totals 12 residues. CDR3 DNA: TGTGCCAGCAGTGTACAGGGGGGTGGCTACACCTTC. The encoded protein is CASSVQGGGYTF.

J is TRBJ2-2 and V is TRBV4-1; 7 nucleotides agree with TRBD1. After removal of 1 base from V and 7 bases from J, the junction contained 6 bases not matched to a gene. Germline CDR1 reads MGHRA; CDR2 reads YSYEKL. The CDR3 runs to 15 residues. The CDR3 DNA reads TGCGCCAGCAGCCAAGGCAGGGGGACGGGCGGGGAGCTGTTTTTT. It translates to CASSQGRGTGGELFF.

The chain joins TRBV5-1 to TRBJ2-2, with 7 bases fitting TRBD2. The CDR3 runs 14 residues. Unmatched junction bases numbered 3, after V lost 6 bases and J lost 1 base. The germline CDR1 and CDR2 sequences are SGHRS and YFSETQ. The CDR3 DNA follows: TGCGCCAGCAACACGGGGGGGAACACCGGGGAGCTGTTTTTT. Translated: CASNTGGNTGELFF.

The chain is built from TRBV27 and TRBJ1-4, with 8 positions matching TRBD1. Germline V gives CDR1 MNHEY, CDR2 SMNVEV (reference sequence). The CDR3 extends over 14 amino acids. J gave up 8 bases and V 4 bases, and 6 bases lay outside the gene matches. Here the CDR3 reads CASSSTGGKEKLFF. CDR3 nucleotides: TGTGCCAGCAGTTCCACAGGGGGAAAGGAAAAACTGTTTTTT.

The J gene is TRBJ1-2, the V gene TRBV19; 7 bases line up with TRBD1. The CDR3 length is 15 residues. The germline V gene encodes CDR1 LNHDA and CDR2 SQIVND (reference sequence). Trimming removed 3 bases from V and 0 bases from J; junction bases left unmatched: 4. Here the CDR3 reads CASSISGGTNYGYTF. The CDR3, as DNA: TGTGCCAGTAGTATCTCAGGGGGGACTAACTATGGCTACACCTTC.

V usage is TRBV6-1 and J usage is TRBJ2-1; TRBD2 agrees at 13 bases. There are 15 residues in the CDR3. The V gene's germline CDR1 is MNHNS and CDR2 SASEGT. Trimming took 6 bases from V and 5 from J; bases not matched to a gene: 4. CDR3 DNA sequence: TGTGCCAGCAGCATGGGACTAGCGGGGAACAATGAGCAGTTCTTC. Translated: CASSMGLAGNNEQFF.

CDR3 amino acids: CASNKRTGGTEAFF. CDR3 coding DNA: TGTGCCAGCAACAAAAGGACAGGGGGCACTGAAGCTTTCTTT. The V gene is TRBV6-1, the J gene TRBJ1-1; 10 nucleotides line up with TRBD1. The germline V gene encodes CDR1 MNHNS and CDR2 SASEGT. This CDR3 has 14 amino acids. The V segment lost 7 bases and the J segment 4 bases; nucleotides outside the gene matches: 6.

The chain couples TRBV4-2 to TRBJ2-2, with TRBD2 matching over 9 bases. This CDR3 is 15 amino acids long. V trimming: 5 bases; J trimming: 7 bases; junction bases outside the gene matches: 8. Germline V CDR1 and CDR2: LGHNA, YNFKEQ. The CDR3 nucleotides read TGTGCCAGCAGCTCACCGGGACTAGCCTACGGGGAGCTGTTTTTT. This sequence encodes CASSSPGLAYGELFF.